The 15 T cell receptor delta chains below were found in one sample sequenced in a study of γδ T cells in repeated Plasmodium falciparum infection. TCRdb reapplied CATT to the multiplex PCR reads. The sample has around 57,000 delta-chain clones, approximately 1.7% seen once; the top ten hold approximately 16%. Vgamma9/Vdelta2+ and Vdelta2-negative gammadelta T cells were flow-sorted from PBMC for bulk sequencing. The sample taken for sequencing was gamma-delta T cells from blood. The receptors come from a pool of human donors (malaria-infected and uninfected, not separated).

Note on this clone: The TCRdb protein, from a much larger clone, departs from this DNA's translation at residue 17, likely by read error; the protein shown derives from the DNA. The V gene reported is TRDV1; the J gene is uncalled; the D call of TRDD3 is as the table states it, not checked on the DNA. The length of the CDR3 is 19 residues. The germline gives CDR1 TSWWSYY, CDR2 QGS. The CDR3 loop is CALGDGVLWLGAHTDKPIF. CDR3 nucleotides: TGTGCTCTTGGGGATGGAGTCCTATGGCTGGGGGCGCACACCGATAAACCTATCTTT.

As regards this clone: TCRdb attributes to this sequence the protein of a much larger clone, which differs from the DNA translation at residue 8; a read error is likely, and the protein displayed is translated from the DNA. V gene TRDV1 combines with J gene TRDJ1; the D gene is possibly TRDD3 (10 bases). This CDR3 has 25 residues. Deletions cut 9 bases from V and 0 bases from J, with 47 bases between. Germline V gene data show CDR1 as TSWWSYY and CDR2 as QGS. CDR3: CALLPKPSFLPLLIVLGDYTDKLIF. In DNA, the CDR3 is TGTGCTCTCTTACCCAAACCGTCCTTCCTACCTCTTTTAATTGTACTGGGGGATTACACCGATAAACTCATCTTT.

As for this clone: TCRdb's listed protein matches a much larger clone and diverges from this DNA's translation at residue 10, likely through a read error; the protein shown comes from the DNA. J is TRDJ1 and V is TRDV2; D is possibly TRDD2 or TRDD3 (5 bases each). The J gene is absent in TCRdb and was assigned here via DNA matching to germline. This CDR3 has 20 residues. Looked up from germline, CDR1 is GEAIGNYY and CDR2 is EKD. V lost 1 base and J 0 bases, leaving 26 bases between the germline ends. This CDR3 reads CACDTLPGTEGLLDTDKLIF. CDR3 in DNA: TGTGCCTGTGACACTCTTCCCGGGACTGAGGGTCTACTGGACACCGATAAACTCATCTTT.

This clone was observed a few times. TCRdb's entry gives the protein of a much larger clone, which mismatches this DNA's translation at residue 10, likely from a read error; the protein reported here is translated from the DNA. The gene calls are TRDV1 and TRDJ1, with D unclear. The V end lost 2 bases, the J end lost 1 base, and 17 bases lay between the germline ends. This CDR3 comprises 17 residues. CDR1 TSWWSYY and CDR2 QGS come from the germline V gene. In DNA, the CDR3 is TGTGCTCTTGGGGAAGGTCATCCCCCCCCATTCACCGATAAACTCATCTTT. This sequence encodes CALGEGHPPPFTDKLIF.

This clone was observed a few times. This likely stems from a read error, as it lies one base from a far larger clone. This sample includes further DNA sequences coding for the same CDR3. A V gene of TRDV2 was called, but no J gene was assigned; TRDD3 reflects the table's D call only, with no check against the DNA. This CDR3 contains 21 residues. Germline V gives CDR1 GEAIGNYY, CDR2 EKD. The CDR3 loop is CACDTDNWGIRVLPITPPRIF. CDR3 nucleotides: TGTGCCTGTGACACCGACAACTGGGGAATACGCGTCTTACCAATCACACCCCCTCGGATCTTT.

This clone appeared a few times. The TCRdb protein, from a much larger clone, departs from this DNA's translation at residue 5, likely by read error; the protein shown derives from the DNA. The rearrangement joins TRDV1 to TRDJ1; the D is unclear. TCRdb gives no J gene; it was assigned here by matching the DNA to germline. V was clipped by 3 bases and J by 3 bases, with 5 bases between them. CDR3 length: 12 amino acids. The germline V gene encodes CDR1 TSWWSYY and CDR2 QGS. The CDR3 reads CALGDPSDKLIF. CDR3 DNA: TGTGCTCTTGGGGATCCCTCCGATAAACTCATCTTT.

Sample share makes this clone large. This sample also contains other DNA sequences that code for the same CDR3. V and J are TRDV2 and TRDJ1, with 9 positions matching TRDD2. This CDR3 region has 14 residues. CDR1 and CDR2 from the germline V gene are GEAIGNYY and EKD. The V segment lost 3 bases and the J segment 2 bases; nucleotides outside the gene matches: 3. As DNA, the CDR3 is TGTGCCTGTGACCTCCTTCCTACTACCGATAAACTCATCTTT. Amino acids: CACDLLPTTDKLIF.

This clone was observed at least ten times. This DNA's translation differs at residue 3 from TCRdb's protein, which comes from a much larger clone; a read error is likely, and the protein shown is translated from the DNA. The gene calls are TRDV2 and TRDJ1; 9 bases align to TRDD3. CDR3 length equals 16 residues. CDR1 is GEAIGNYY and CDR2 is EKD in the germline V gene. CDR3 protein: CAYDTLTGGPDFMLIF. In DNA form, the CDR3 reads TGTGCCTATGACACTCTTACTGGGGGACCAGACTTCATGCTCATCTTT.

A few counts support this clone. This is likely an artifact of a read error, given a far larger clone one base away. Different DNA sequences within this sample yield the same CDR3. The chain combines TRDV1 with TRDJ1; tentative D call: TRDD2 (6 bases). CDR3 length: 18 residues. With 3 bases removed from V and 5 bases from J, the gap between germline ends came to 25 bases. Germline V lookup: CDR1 TSWWSYY, CDR2 QGS. CDR3 protein: CALGEGPTPPLPTDKLIF. In nucleotides, the CDR3 is TGTGCTCTTGGGGAGGGTCCTACACCGCCCCTCCCGACTGATAAACTCATCTTT.

Many counts were recorded for this clone. A far larger clone is a single base away, which makes a read error likely. The same CDR3 is also encoded by other DNA sequences in this sample. The chain joins TRDV1 to TRDJ1, with TRDD3 matching over 10 bases. In germline, CDR1 is TSWWSYY, CDR2 QGS. V dropped 1 base and J dropped 5; count of bases not matched to a gene: 19. The CDR3 covers 20 residues. CDR3 bases: TGTGCTCTTGGGGAACAGGAGAGGATTCTATTGGGGGATACTTCAGATAAACTCATCTTT. This gives the protein CALGEQERILLGDTSDKLIF.

About this clone itself: The protein recorded in TCRdb matches a much larger clone and deviates from this DNA's translation at residue 16, suggesting a read error; the protein here is obtained by translating the DNA. The chain is built from TRDV3 and TRDJ1; 9 nucleotides line up with TRDD3. Here the J gene came from matching the DNA to germline, since TCRdb omits it. The CDR3 loop spans 19 amino acids. In germline, CDR1 is TVYSNPD, CDR2 GDNSRS (reference sequence). CDR3 in amino acids: CAFFRGPYWGTLYTDELIF. The CDR3 DNA is TGTGCCTTTTTTCGAGGACCGTACTGGGGGACCTTGTACACCGATGAACTCATCTTT.

Ten or more counts support this clone. A far larger clone is just one base off, so this is likely a read error. In the same sample, other DNA sequences code for this CDR3. The rearrangement links TRDV1 to TRDJ1; perhaps TRDD3 as D (5 bases). Looked up from germline, CDR1 is TSWWSYY and CDR2 is QGS. This CDR3 has 14 amino acids. The CDR3 spells CALGDVLYTDKLIF. In nucleotides, the CDR3 is TGTGCCCTTGGGGACGTTCTGTACACCGATAAACTCATCTTT.

This clone has just a few counts. The amino acid sequence in TCRdb belongs to a much larger clone and departs from this DNA's translation at residue 14, likely a sequencing read error; the sequence shown is translated from the DNA. The chain carries TRDV1 and TRDJ1; TRDD3 matches at 11 bases. TCRdb supplies no J gene; here it was assigned by aligning the nucleotide sequence to germline. J lost 2 bases, V lost 1 base, and 18 bases had no gene match. The CDR3 is made up of 21 amino acids. Germline CDR1 reads TSWWSYY; CDR2 reads QGS. CDR3 in DNA: TGTGCTCTTGGGGAACGGACCATCGATGGGGGATACGGTCCTTATACCGATAAACTCATCTTT. It yields the protein CALGERTIDGGYGPYTDKLIF.

This clone was observed a handful of times. The protein given by TCRdb reflects a much larger clone and differs at residue 15 from this DNA's translation, likely from a read error; the protein shown is the DNA's translation. The rearrangement joins TRDV3 to TRDJ1; 7 bases match TRDD2. The J gene, missing from TCRdb, was assigned here through DNA to germline matching. In germline, CDR1 is TVYSNPD, CDR2 GDNSRS (reference sequence). This CDR3 is 19 amino acids long. CDR3 loop: CAFSVYHFLRGWETGKLIF. The CDR3 DNA reads TGTGCCTTTTCCGTCTACCATTTCCTACGCGGCTGGGAAACCGGTAAACTCATCTTT.

This clone was found many times. Just one base apart from a much larger clone, this may be a read error. In DNA form, the CDR3 reads TGTGCCTGTGACACCGTACTGGGGGATACGCGTCTCCCCTGGGACACCCGACAGATGTTTTTC. It specifies CACDTVLGDTRLPWDTRQMFF. V gene TRDV2 combines with J gene TRDJ3, with 13 bases matching TRDD3. J gave up 2 bases and V 0 bases, and 9 bases lay outside the gene matches. From germline, CDR1 is GEAIGNYY and CDR2 EKD. This CDR3 contains 21 residues.